A selection of T cell receptor beta chains follows, all from one sample in a study of shared clonotypes between healthy human individuals. The data were produced by immunoSEQ multiplex PCR, yet TCRdb's version contains in-frame clones alone and is incomplete. Of some 2,100,000 clones in the sample, more than 90% were seen once. Sequenced: naive CD4+ T cells sorted from blood. The receptors were sampled from a man between 18 and 35 years old in good health. Each CDR3 is given with its conserved first and last residue. The D gene is left open where the match is weak. Rows may omit the clone size; those that give it use once, few, many or a size class.

size,D,V,J,CDR3,DNA
-,-,TRBV28,TRBJ2-7,CASSFTLQGVYEQYF,TGTGCCAGCAGTTTTACGCTACAGGGTGTCTACGAGCAGTACTTC
-,-,TRBV5-1,TRBJ1-1,CASSWDTNSNTEAFF,TGCGCCAGCAGTTGGGACACTAATTCGAACACTGAAGCTTTCTTT
-,TRBD2,TRBV7-2,TRBJ2-7,CASSLGAAGAYEQYF,TGTGCCAGCAGCTTAGGCGCAGCGGGAGCATACGAGCAGTACTTC
once,-,TRBV5-5,TRBJ2-5,CASSSWKDSRETQYF,TGTGCCAGCAGCTCCTGGAAAGACTCTCGAGAGACCCAGTACTTC
once,-,TRBV7-2,TRBJ2-1,CASSLGASYNEQFF,TGTGCCAGCAGCTTAGGAGCCTCATACAATGAGCAGTTCTTC
-,TRBD1,TRBV6-6,TRBJ1-5,CASSGQGPNQPQHF,TGTGCCAGCAGCGGACAGGGCCCCAATCAGCCCCAGCATTTT
-,-,TRBV6-6,TRBJ1-1,CASSYPPGREAEAFF,TGTGCCAGCAGTTACCCCCCAGGGAGGGAGGCTGAAGCTTTCTTT
-,TRBD2,TRBV6-5,TRBJ2-7,CASSYGLAGTGEQYF,TGTGCCAGCAGTTATGGACTAGCGGGGACCGGGGAGCAGTACTTC
-,-,TRBV4-1,TRBJ2-7,CASSQVGRGSEQYF,TGCGCCAGCAGCCAAGTAGGCAGGGGCAGCGAGCAGTACTTC
-,-,TRBV28,TRBJ2-4,CASSLAGSDIQYF,TGTGCCAGCAGTTTGGCGGGGTCGGACATTCAGTACTTC
-,-,TRBV6-5,TRBJ2-1,CASSPTPGRDNEQFF,TGTGCCAGCAGTCCCACACCGGGACGGGACAATGAGCAGTTCTTC
-,TRBD1,TRBV18,TRBJ2-1,CASSPPAGGPYNEQFF,TGTGCCAGCTCACCACCGGCAGGGGGCCCCTACAATGAGCAGTTCTTC
once,TRBD1,TRBV18,TRBJ2-1,CASSSPGQGPHNEQFF,TGTGCCAGCTCATCGCCGGGACAGGGGCCACACAATGAGCAGTTCTTC
-,TRBD2,TRBV6-1,TRBJ2-7,CASISSGGGAYEQYF,TGTGCCAGCATATCCAGCGGGGGGGGCGCCTACGAGCAGTACTTC
few,TRBD1,TRBV19,TRBJ1-5,CASRGTGGQPQHF,TGTGCCAGTAGAGGGACAGGGGGCCAGCCCCAGCATTTT
-,-,TRBV27,TRBJ2-3,CASKKRPDSSTDTQYF,TGTGCCAGCAAAAAACGGCCGGACAGTAGCACAGATACGCAGTATTTT
-,TRBD1,TRBV5-4,TRBJ2-7,CASSTPGQNFYEQYF,TGTGCCAGCAGCACCCCGGGACAGAACTTCTACGAGCAGTACTTC
-,TRBD2,TRBV7-9,TRBJ2-1,CASTKRESSYNEQFF,TGTGCCAGCACGAAGCGGGAGAGCTCCTACAATGAGCAGTTCTTC
-,-,TRBV6-6,TRBJ2-4,CASSDRLNIQYF,TGTGCCAGCAGCGACAGGTTAAACATTCAGTACTTC
-,-,TRBV15,TRBJ2-3,CATSRDRQDTQYF,TGTGCCACCAGCAGAGATCGACAGGATACGCAGTATTTT
-,TRBD1,TRBV6-5,TRBJ2-7,CASSYSTTGGGEQYF,TGTGCCAGCAGTTACTCGACGACAGGGGGCGGTGAGCAGTACTTC
-,-,TRBV19,TRBJ2-7,CASSSAGTYEQYF,TGTGCCAGTAGTTCGGCGGGAACCTACGAGCAGTACTTC
-,-,TRBV6-4,TRBJ1-2,CASSPDGYGYTF,TGTGCCAGCAGTCCGGACGGCTATGGCTACACCTTC
once,-,TRBV6-5,TRBJ1-2,CASSYSGIFGYTF,TGTGCCAGCAGTTACTCGGGCATTTTTGGCTACACCTTC
-,TRBD2,TRBV11-2,TRBJ2-1,CASNPGLAYNEQFF,TGTGCCAGCAACCCGGGACTAGCGTACAATGAGCAGTTCTTC
-,-,TRBV11-2,TRBJ2-5,CASSLDPWETQYF,TGTGCCAGCAGCTTAGATCCGTGGGAGACCCAGTACTTC
-,TRBD1,TRBV5-1,TRBJ2-7,CASSFDFTRDRGTYEQYF,TGCGCCAGCAGCTTTGATTTCACTCGGGACAGGGGAACCTACGAGCAGTACTTC
once,TRBD2,TRBV5-1,TRBJ2-5,CASSVLAVQYF,TGCGCCAGCAGCGTACTAGCGGTCCAGTACTTC
-,-,TRBV11-2,TRBJ2-5,CASSGLGPRETQYF,TGTGCCAGCAGCGGGCTTGGGCCTCGGGAGACCCAGTACTTC
-,-,TRBV30,TRBJ2-5,CAWSNGRQETQYF,TGTGCCTGGAGTAACGGCAGGCAAGAGACCCAGTACTTC
-,TRBD1,TRBV11-2,TRBJ1-6,CASSRNGQGNNSPLHF,TGTGCCAGCAGCCGTAACGGACAGGGTAATAATTCACCCCTCCACTTT
-,TRBD1,TRBV6-5,TRBJ2-7,CASSYSPDRGSYEQYF,TGTGCCAGCAGTTACTCACCGGACAGGGGCTCCTACGAGCAGTACTTC
-,TRBD2,TRBV28,TRBJ2-7,CASSFSRGGPSSYEQYF,TGTGCCAGCAGTTTCTCTCGCGGGGGGCCTAGCTCCTACGAGCAGTACTTC
few,TRBD1,TRBV7-9,TRBJ1-1,CASSSTGDLEAFF,TGTGCCAGCAGCTCGACAGGGGATCTCGAGGCTTTCTTT
-,-,TRBV2,TRBJ1-1,CASSELVGIGDTEAFF,TGTGCCAGCAGTGAGTTAGTAGGGATAGGGGACACTGAAGCTTTCTTT
-,-,TRBV1,TRBJ1-5,CTSSHNQPQHF,TGCACCAGCAGTCACAATCAGCCCCAGCATTTT
few,TRBD1,TRBV10-3,TRBJ1-2,CAINGQGANYGYTF,TGTGCCATCAACGGACAGGGGGCAAACTATGGCTACACCTTC
-,TRBD1,TRBV29-1,TRBJ2-5,CSARTGVGETQYF,TGCAGCGCTAGGACAGGGGTGGGAGAGACCCAGTACTTC
-,-,TRBV7-6,TRBJ2-2,CASSPSGGDTGELFF,TGTGCCAGCAGCCCCTCGGGCGGGGACACCGGGGAGCTGTTTTTT
-,-,TRBV28,TRBJ1-6,CASSPVNSPLHF,TGTGCCAGCAGTCCAGTGAATTCACCCCTCCACTTT
-,-,TRBV6-5,TRBJ1-4,CASRYSQGWEKLFF,TGTGCCAGCAGATATTCGCAGGGTTGGGAAAAACTGTTTTTT
-,-,TRBV5-6,TRBJ2-5,CASSLGGIQETQYF,TGTGCCAGCAGCTTGGGGGGCATTCAAGAGACCCAGTACTTC
-,TRBD1,TRBV6-6,TRBJ1-1,CASSTGGLGKSTEAFF,TGTGCCAGCAGTACAGGGGGCTTGGGGAAAAGCACTGAAGCTTTCTTT
-,TRBD1,TRBV18,TRBJ2-3,CASLQGADTQYF,TGTGCCAGCCTCCAGGGGGCAGATACGCAGTATTTT
-,-,TRBV5-1,TRBJ1-2,CASSGGGSYGYTF,TGCGCCAGCAGCGGCGGGGGATCCTATGGCTACACCTTC
-,-,TRBV11-2,TRBJ2-7,CASSLELGSYEQYF,TGTGCCAGCAGCTTAGAATTGGGGTCCTACGAGCAGTACTTC
once,-,TRBV6-1,TRBJ2-1,CASSVEVYNEQFF,TGTGCCAGCAGTGTGGAGGTCTACAATGAGCAGTTCTTC
-,-,TRBV6-1,TRBJ1-6,CASSEWGAENSPLHF,TGTGCCAGCAGTGAATGGGGGGCAGAGAATTCACCCCTCCACTTT
-,-,TRBV30,TRBJ2-1,CASYRRPEQFF,TGTGCCAGTTACCGACGGCCTGAGCAGTTCTTC
-,-,TRBV25-1,TRBJ2-6,CASSGGAGTGANVLTF,TGTGCCAGCAGTGGAGGGGCAGGGACTGGGGCCAACGTCCTGACTTTC